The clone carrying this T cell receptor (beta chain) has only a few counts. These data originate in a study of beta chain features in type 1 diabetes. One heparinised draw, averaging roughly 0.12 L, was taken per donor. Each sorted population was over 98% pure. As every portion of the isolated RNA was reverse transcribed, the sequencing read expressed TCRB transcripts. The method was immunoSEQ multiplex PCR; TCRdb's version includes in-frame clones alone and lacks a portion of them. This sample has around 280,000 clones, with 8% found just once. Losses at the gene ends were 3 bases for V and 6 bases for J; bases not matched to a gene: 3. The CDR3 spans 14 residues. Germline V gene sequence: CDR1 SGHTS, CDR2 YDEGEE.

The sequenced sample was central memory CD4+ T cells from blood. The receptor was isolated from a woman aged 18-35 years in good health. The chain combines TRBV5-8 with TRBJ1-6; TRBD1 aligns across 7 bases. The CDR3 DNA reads TGTGCCAGCAGCTGGGGGACAGTTAATTCACCCCTCCACTTT. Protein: CASSWGTVNSPLHF. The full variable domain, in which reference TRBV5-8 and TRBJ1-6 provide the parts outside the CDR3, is EAGVTQSPTHLIKTRGQQATLRCSPISGHTSVYWYQQALGLGLQFLLWYDEGEERNRGNFPPRFSGRQFPNYSSELNVNALELEDSALYLCASSWGTVNSPLHFGNGTRLTVT.